One and the same sample provided the 27 T cell receptor beta chains below, sequenced in a study of identifying expanded T cells in peripheral blood. Assay used: immunoSEQ multiplex PCR; TCRdb lists only in-frame clones, some missing. The sample comprises tens of thousands of clones, approximately 90% of which are singletons, and under 20% rests with the top ten. Sequences were obtained from blood. The origin of the receptors is a person aged 18-69 years in good health.

The chain has TRBV5-6 and TRBJ1-5; TRBD1 might be the D (5 bases). Trimming shortened V by 0 bases and J by 6 bases, and 16 bases separated the two germline ends. Germline CDR1 and CDR2: SGHDT and YYEEEE. The CDR3 has 16 amino acids. This CDR3 is CASSLAGSFGGQPQHF. For the CDR3, the DNA is TGTGCCAGCAGCTTGGCCGGTTCATTCGGGGGTCAGCCCCAGCATTTT.

V is TRBV19 and J is TRBJ1-2; 9 nucleotides agree with TRBD1. The CDR3 sequence is 16 residues long. Trimming took 3 bases from V and 7 from J; bases not matched to a gene: 12. The germline V gene encodes CDR1 LNHDA and CDR2 SQIVND (reference sequence). CDR3 protein: CASSIGTGQGFSGYTF. The CDR3 DNA reads as TGTGCCAGTAGTATTGGTACGGGACAGGGATTCAGTGGCTACACCTTC.

The chain's CDR3 is CASSLVGNRNEQFF. Here the CDR3 DNA reads TGTGCCAGCAGCTTAGTAGGCAATCGCAATGAGCAGTTCTTC. The chain is built from TRBV7-8 and TRBJ2-1; D uncertain. Trimming removed 1 base at V and 6 bases at J, with 10 bases between. Germline-derived CDR1 and CDR2 are SGHVS and FQNEAQ. This CDR3 contains 14 residues.

The chain carries TRBV4-3 and TRBJ1-1, with D perhaps matching TRBD1 (6 bases). The CDR3 is 14 amino acids. Per the germline V gene, CDR1 is LGHNA and CDR2 is YSLEER. Trimming shortened V by 4 bases and J by 7 bases, and 16 bases separated the two germline ends. Written as DNA, the CDR3 is TGCGCCAGCAGCCCAGGGGACCCCAGTAGTGAAGCTTTCTTT. Translation gives CASSPGDPSSEAFF.

This rearrangement joins TRBV30 to TRBJ2-1; 13 bases align to TRBD2. Germline-derived CDR1 and CDR2 are GTSNPN and SVGIG (reference sequence). The CDR3 consists of 18 residues. V trimming: 3 bases; J trimming: 2 bases; junction bases outside the gene matches: 10. The CDR3 protein is CAWSELAGGLVPYNEQFF. The CDR3 DNA is TGTGCCTGGAGCGAACTAGCGGGGGGGCTCGTCCCCTACAATGAGCAGTTCTTC.

The chain joins TRBV7-8 to TRBJ2-5; 7 bases line up with TRBD2. Unmatched junction bases numbered 18, after V lost 6 bases and J lost 5 bases. The CDR3 is 17 amino acids. The germline gives CDR1 SGHVS, CDR2 FQNEAQ. The DNA for the CDR3 is TGTGCCAGCAGTTTCTACCGGGACTATCCCGCTATGGAGACCCAGTACTTC. Protein product: CASSFYRDYPAMETQYF.

The genes are TRBV9 and TRBJ2-1; 12 bases map to TRBD2. The V segment lost 6 bases and the J segment 6 bases; nucleotides outside the gene matches: 4. The CDR3 is made up of 14 amino acids. From germline, CDR1 is SGDLS and CDR2 YYNGEE. The CDR3 coding sequence is TGTGCCAGCAACCTAGCGGGGGGGCGCAATGAGCAGTTCTTC. Its protein product is CASNLAGGRNEQFF.

This clone appeared once. The rearrangement uses TRBV5-6 and TRBJ1-6; D is undetermined. Trimming shortened V by 0 bases and J by 10 bases, and 8 bases separated the two germline ends. The germline V gene encodes CDR1 SGHDT and CDR2 YYEEEE. This CDR3 comprises 13 residues. The CDR3 sequence is CASSLAGESPLHF. The CDR3 bases are TGTGCCAGCAGCTTGGCCGGAGAATCACCCCTCCACTTT.

This clone was counted between two and nine times. The chain is built from TRBV2 and TRBJ1-6; D gene uncertain. CDR3 length: 14 residues. V lost 1 base and J lost 10, with 11 bases in between. The germline gives CDR1 SNHLY, CDR2 FYNNEI. CDR3 region: CASSEGWVESPLHF. DNA of the CDR3: TGTGCCAGCAGTGAAGGGTGGGTAGAGTCACCCCTCCACTTT.

DNA of the CDR3: TGCGCCAGCAGCTTGGACCCCGAGGGGACAGATACGCAGTATTTT. Translated, it gives CASSLDPEGTDTQYF. This chain uses TRBV5-1 with TRBJ2-3; D may match TRBD1 or TRBD2 (5 bases each). The germline V and J ends were trimmed by 0 bases and 3 bases, with 11 bases remaining between them. CDR3 size: 15 residues. CDR1 is SGHRS and CDR2 is YFSETQ in the germline V gene.

This chain links TRBV19 with TRBJ2-5, with TRBD1 identical over 8 bases. Germline trimming cut 3 bases from V and 5 bases from J; bases unmatched to any gene: 8. Germline loops: CDR1 LNHDA, CDR2 SQIVND (reference sequence). The CDR3 runs to 15 residues. CDR3 amino acids: CASSIVQGAWETQYF. CDR3 nucleotides: TGTGCCAGTAGTATTGTCCAGGGGGCATGGGAGACCCAGTACTTC.

DNA for the CDR3: TGTGCCAGCACACAGCTTCACTCCTCTGGAAACACCATATATTTT. Translation: CASTQLHSSGNTIYF. V usage is TRBV6-1 and J usage is TRBJ1-3, with no clear D. The CDR3 length is 15 residues. Germline lookup yields CDR1 MNHNS and CDR2 SASEGT. Trimming removed 7 bases from V and 0 bases from J, with 13 bases in between.

This chain connects TRBV4-3 to TRBJ2-1; unclear D gene. The ends were cut back, 0 bases at V and 10 bases at J, with 10 bases in the middle. The CDR3 loop spans 13 amino acids. Germline CDR1 and CDR2: LGHNA and YSLEER. This CDR3 is CASSQDLVREQFF. The CDR3 region has the DNA TGCGCCAGCAGCCAAGACTTGGTGCGAGAGCAGTTCTTC.

This sequence joins TRBV19 and TRBJ2-7; perhaps TRBD1 as D (8 bases). This CDR3 comprises 20 residues. Germline values: CDR1 LNHDA, CDR2 SQIVND (reference sequence). V shed 2 bases and J shed 1 base, with 27 bases lying between them. CDR3 loop: CASSINLRWEGQEFSYEQYF. CDR3 DNA: TGTGCCAGTAGTATAAATCTACGTTGGGAGGGACAGGAGTTTTCCTACGAGCAGTACTTC.

The rearrangement joins TRBV5-6 to TRBJ1-6; D unclear. This CDR3 is 12 amino acids long. Trimming took 2 bases from V and 8 from J, leaving 5 bases between them. Germline CDR1 and CDR2: SGHDT and YYEEEE. DNA of the CDR3: TGTGCCAGCAGCTTTGGGTATTCACCCCTCCACTTT. This encodes CASSFGYSPLHF.

The V call is TRBV6-4, the J call TRBJ2-1, with TRBD2 matching 10 bases. V lost 0 bases and J lost 6; bases outside the gene matches: 2. This CDR3 has 15 residues. Germline V gene lookup returns CDR1 MRHNA and CDR2 SNTAGT. The CDR3 reads CASSDSASGGNEQFF. For the CDR3, the DNA is TGTGCCAGCAGTGACTCCGCTAGCGGGGGCAATGAGCAGTTCTTC.

The genes are TRBV7-9 and TRBJ2-2; 10 bases fit TRBD2. Germline V CDR1 and CDR2: SEHNR, FQNEAQ (reference sequence). V gave up 5 bases and J gave up 5 bases; unmatched junction bases: 11. This CDR3 is 17 amino acids long. The CDR3 nucleotides read TGTGCCAGCAGCCCTAGAGGTGGGACTAGCGTAACCGGGGAGCTGTTTTTT. Translated: CASSPRGGTSVTGELFF.

The table lists this clone with a count of one. The rearrangement joins TRBV5-6 to TRBJ1-5; D unresolved. Trimming took 0 bases from V and 14 from J, leaving 18 bases between them. From germline, CDR1 is SGHDT and CDR2 YYEEEE. CDR3 length: 14 amino acids. The CDR3 DNA sequence: TGTGCCAGCAGCTTGGGATCAAGCGCGGGAAAGGAGCATTTT. It codes for CASSLGSSAGKEHF.

This clone was observed a few times. The chain links TRBV7-2 to TRBJ2-2, with D unclear. The CDR3 sequence is 15 residues long. Germline V gives CDR1 SGHTA, CDR2 FQGNSA. V lost 3 bases and J 10 bases, leaving 18 bases between the germline ends. CDR3 sequence: CASSFAGSNIEELFF. DNA for the CDR3: TGTGCCAGCAGCTTTGCAGGAAGTAATATCGAGGAGCTGTTTTTT.

This clone was seen once. Here the CDR3 reads CASSPTYLEAFF. The CDR3 bases are TGTGCCAGCTCACCAACTTATCTTGAAGCTTTCTTT. J is TRBJ1-1 and V is TRBV18; D gene unclear. The V end was cut by 2 bases, the J end by 7 bases, with 8 bases between. Germline V gene lookup returns CDR1 KGHSH and CDR2 LQKENI. This CDR3 contains 12 residues.

The chain uses TRBV4-3 and TRBJ1-3, with D maybe TRBD1 (5 bases). The V gene lost 0 bases and the J gene lost 3 bases, with 12 bases spanning the gap. Germline CDR1 is LGHNA and CDR2 is YSLEER. The CDR3 runs to 16 residues. Here the CDR3 DNA reads TGCGCCAGCAGCCAAGAGTGGGGGACCTATGGAAACACCATATATTTT. Translation gives CASSQEWGTYGNTIYF.

Comment on this clone: At one boundary the junction diverges from the germline segment, which might be a read error. This chain joins TRBV5-4 and TRBJ1-5; tentatively, D is TRBD1 (5 bases). CDR3 length equals 15 residues. The germline V gene has CDR1 SGHNT and CDR2 YYREEE (reference sequence). CDR3 in DNA: TGTGCCAGCAGCTTGGATGGAGGGGTCAATCAACCCCAGCATTTT. Protein product: CASSLDGGVNQPQHF.

This rearrangement joins TRBV7-8 to TRBJ2-3; D is perhaps TRBD1 or TRBD2 (5 bases each). Germline V lookup: CDR1 SGHVS, CDR2 FQNEAQ. Trimming removed 8 bases at V and 2 bases at J, with 11 bases between. This CDR3 is built from 13 residues. CDR3 coding DNA: TGTGCCAGCGCTACGGGGACCACAGATACGCAGTATTTT. Translation: CASATGTTDTQYF.

The chain is built from TRBV7-2 and TRBJ2-1; D is possibly TRBD1 (5 bases). The V end lost 8 bases, the J end lost 2 bases, and 16 bases lay between the germline ends. CDR1 and CDR2 (germline): SGHTA, FQGNSA. CDR3 length: 15 amino acids. The DNA for the CDR3 is TGTGCCAGCTCACAGGCCCAGATACCCTACAATGAGCAGTTCTTC. Amino acid sequence: CASSQAQIPYNEQFF.

This clone was counted a few times. The chain uses TRBV28 and TRBJ2-7; a possible D gene is TRBD1 (6 bases). There are 17 residues in the CDR3. From germline, CDR1 is MDHEN and CDR2 SYDVKM. Trimming cost V 4 bases and J 1 base, with 20 bases left between them. The CDR3, as DNA: TGTGCCAGCAGTTACTCCTGGACAGCACGTGGTTCCTACGAGCAGTACTTC. This sequence encodes CASSYSWTARGSYEQYF. Using reference TRBV28 and TRBJ2-7 for the parts outside the CDR3, the full variable domain is DVKVTQSSRYLVKRTGEKVFLECVQDMDHENMFWYRQDPGLGLRLIYFSYDVKMKEKGDIPEGYSVSREKKERFSLILESASTNQTSMYLCASSYSWTARGSYEQYFGPGTRLTVT.

This clone showed up just a few times. This chain uses TRBV27 with TRBJ1-2; a possible D gene is TRBD1 (6 bases). Germline V gives CDR1 MNHEY, CDR2 SMNVEV (reference sequence). There are 12 residues in the CDR3. Trimming removed 6 bases at V and 8 bases at J, with 13 bases between. The CDR3 is CASRKQGQGYTF. In nucleotides, the CDR3 is TGTGCCAGCAGAAAACAGGGTCAGGGCTACACCTTC.

The chain is built from TRBV6-5 and TRBJ2-3; a weak D match, TRBD1 (5 bases). The CDR3 has 15 amino acids. Trimming removed 8 bases at V and 3 bases at J, with 18 bases between. Germline V gene lookup returns CDR1 MNHEY and CDR2 SVGAGI. The CDR3 DNA reads as TGTGCCAGCTCCAGGGCCCCCACTCTGACAGATACGCAGTATTTT. This translates into CASSRAPTLTDTQYF.